This TCR beta chain was identified in a study of blood T cell repertoires in COVID-19. Study-level background: Nucleic acid was either cDNA or gDNA, and it came from T cells, B-cell-depleted T cells, or PBMCs.

There are a few counts of this clone. Germline CDR1 LGHDT, CDR2 YNNKEL (reference sequence). V lost 0 bases to trimming and J lost 8 bases, with 16 bases between them. The CDR3 contains 15 residues. Sequencing used immunoSEQ multiplex PCR; TCRdb keeps in-frame clones, though not all of them. The sample holds around 170,000 clones; 85% to 90% are singletons and the top ten take 5.5% to 8%. J is TRBJ1-2 and V is TRBV3-1 (or the pseudogene TRBV3-2); TRBD1 might be the D (5 bases). The TCR sequence derives from a middle-aged man with active or convalescent COVID-19. Material: peripheral blood. CDR3 DNA: TGTGCCAGCAGCCAAGAGACCCAGGGACTTCGGGGCTACACCTTC. Its protein product is CASSQETQGLRGYTF.